This T cell receptor delta chain derives from a study of γδ T cells in repeated Plasmodium falciparum infection. Turning to the study itself: Four controlled malaria infections with P. falciparum NF54 spanned about 640 days. General observations from the study: Vgamma9/Vdelta2+ T cells showed a stable polyclonal repertoire with shared TCRgamma sequences. Malian children's Vdelta2-negative repertoires appeared more expanded and less diverse than Australians'. In Vdelta2-negative, largely Vdelta1+, gammadelta repertoires, repeated controlled infections appeared to drive clonal selection waves.

TCRdb reanalysed the multiplex PCR reads via CATT. Found here are around 50,000 delta-chain clones, around 1.5% of them singletons; the top ten hold around 16%. In regard to this clone: Its matching antigen is unknown. TCRdb's protein for this DNA is that of a much larger clone and differs from the translation at residue 13, likely a read error; the protein shown is the DNA translation.

Flow sorting of PBMC yielded separate Vgamma9/Vdelta2+ and Vdelta2-negative gammadelta T cell populations for bulk repertoire analysis. CDR3 size: 25 residues. In germline, CDR1 is TVYSNPD, CDR2 GDNSRS (reference sequence). V lost 0 bases, J lost 0 bases, and 44 bases lay in between. The sample taken for sequencing was gamma-delta T cells from blood. The chain recombines TRDV3 with TRDJ1, with D possibly matching TRDD2 (5 bases). The TCR was taken from a pool of human donors (malaria-infected and uninfected, not separated). The CDR3 coding sequence is TGTGCCTTTAGGGTGCCTCCTAGGACGTTTGGGCGATGTAACCCACAATTTACCCACACCGATAAACTCATCTTT. It translates to CAFRVPPRTFGRCNPQFTHTDKLIF.